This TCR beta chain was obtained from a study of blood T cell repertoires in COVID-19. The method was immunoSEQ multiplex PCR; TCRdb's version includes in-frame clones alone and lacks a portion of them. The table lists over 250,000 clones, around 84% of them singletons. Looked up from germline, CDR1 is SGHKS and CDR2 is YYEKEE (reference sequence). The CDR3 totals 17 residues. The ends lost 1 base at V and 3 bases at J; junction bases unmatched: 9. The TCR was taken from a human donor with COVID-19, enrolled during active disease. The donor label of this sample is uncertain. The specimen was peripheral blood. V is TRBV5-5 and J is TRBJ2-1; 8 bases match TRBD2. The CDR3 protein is CASSLSFSGSGYNEQFF. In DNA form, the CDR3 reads TGTGCCAGCAGCTTGTCCTTCAGCGGGAGCGGCTACAATGAGCAGTTCTTC.